This is a list of T cell receptor beta chains from one sample in a study of blood T cell repertoires in COVID-19. Sequencing was performed with immunoSEQ multiplex PCR; in TCRdb, only in-frame clones are kept and a portion is missing. Of 200,000 to 250,000 clones listed, approximately 80% were seen once; the top ten hold less than 8%. The specimen was peripheral blood. The receptors were gathered from a woman between 45 and 60 years old with acute or convalescent COVID-19. CDR3s include the opening cysteine and the closing phenylalanine or tryptophan. The D gene is left open where the match is weak. Not all rows give a size; the values are once, few, many and, for expanded clones, a class.

clone_size j_call d_call v_call cdr3_nt cdr3_aa
- TRBJ1-2 - TRBV12-3/TRBV12-4 TGTGCCAGCACTTTCGGAGGAGTCTATGGCTACACCTTC CASTFGGVYGYTF
- TRBJ2-1 TRBD1 TRBV18 TGTGCCAGCTCACCACTTCAGGGACAGTACAATGAGCAGTTCTTC CASSPLQGQYNEQFF
- TRBJ2-1 TRBD2 TRBV5-1 TGCGCCAGCAGCTTCAGCGGGGGGGCCAACAATGAGCAGTTCTTC CASSFSGGANNEQFF
- TRBJ2-2 TRBD2 TRBV10-1 TGCGCCAGCGGAACGGGAGGTAACACCGGGGAGCTGTTTTTT CASGTGGNTGELFF
once TRBJ2-7 TRBD1 TRBV28 TGTGCCAGCAGTTCCTACAGGGGCCCCTACGAGCAGTACTTC CASSSYRGPYEQYF
- TRBJ2-1 - TRBV24-1 TGTGCCACCAGTGACGATCGACAGCCAGACAATGAGCAGTTCTTC CATSDDRQPDNEQFF
once TRBJ2-3 TRBD2 TRBV12-3/TRBV12-4 TGTGCCAGCAGCGGGAGGGAGCGAGATACGCAGTATTTT CASSGRERDTQYF
- TRBJ1-5 - TRBV15 TGTGCCACCAGCAGAGACAGGGGAGATAGCAATCAGCCCCAGCATTTT CATSRDRGDSNQPQHF
once TRBJ1-1 - TRBV2 TGTGCCAGCAGAAATGGACAGCTGGACGGCACTGAAGCTTTCTTT CASRNGQLDGTEAFF
- TRBJ2-2 TRBD2 TRBV4-2 TGTGCCAGCAGCCAAGATGGTGGGGGGGAAACCGGGGAGCTGTTTTTT CASSQDGGGETGELFF
- TRBJ1-5 - TRBV2 TGTGCCAGCAGTAGACTGGCCTCGGGTAGCAATCAGCCCCAGCATTTT CASSRLASGSNQPQHF
- TRBJ2-7 - TRBV7-5 TGTGTCAGCTTGGGAGAACGGTCCTACGAGCAGTACTTC CVSLGERSYEQYF
- TRBJ2-3 - TRBV7-9 TGTGCCAGCAGCTTTACGGGGAGCACAGATACGCAGTATTTT CASSFTGSTDTQYF
once TRBJ1-5 TRBD1 TRBV9 TGTGCCAGCAGCCCCCCCAGGGGGCATCAGCCCCAGCATTTT CASSPPRGHQPQHF
- TRBJ1-1 TRBD1 TRBV11-2 TGTGCCAGCAGCCTGTGGCCGGACAGGGAGCTTGGCACTGAAGCTTTCTTT CASSLWPDRELGTEAFF
- TRBJ2-7 TRBD2 TRBV5-6 TGTGCCAGCAGCAGCTTAGCGGGAGGGCTGTACGAGCAGTACTTC CASSSLAGGLYEQYF
- TRBJ2-1 TRBD2 TRBV10-1 TGCGCCAGCAGTGGACCCGGGACTAGTATCACCAATGAGCAGTTCTTC CASSGPGTSITNEQFF
once TRBJ2-7 - TRBV3-1/TRBV3-2 TGTGCCAGCAGCCAAGAACAGGGATCCTACGAGCAGTACTTC CASSQEQGSYEQYF
- TRBJ1-1 - TRBV4-2 TGTGCCAGCAGCCAAGATTTGCTCTGGTCTGGGAGTGGGTTAGCTTTCTTT CASSQDLLWSGSGLAFF
once TRBJ2-1 TRBD2 TRBV19 TGTGCCAGTAGTATAGCCCGTCCTAGCGGGAGCGGTAATGAGCAGTTCTTC CASSIARPSGSGNEQFF
- TRBJ1-2 - TRBV11-1 TGTGCCAGCAGCTTAGGAGTTTCTAACTATGGCTACACCTTC CASSLGVSNYGYTF
- TRBJ2-5 TRBD2 TRBV6-2/TRBV6-3 TGTGCCAGCAGCCCGGGACTTAGCGGGGAGACCCAGTACTTC CASSPGLSGETQYF
- TRBJ2-5 - TRBV28 TGTGCCAGCAGTAATACGGGAAAGACCCAGTACTTC CASSNTGKTQYF
many TRBJ1-1 - TRBV5-5 TGTGCCAGCAGCTTGGCCCGACAGTCTGAAGCTTTCTTT CASSLARQSEAFF
- TRBJ2-1 TRBD2 TRBV30 TGTGCCTACTCGGGACTAGCGGGGCTCGGGCAGTTCTTC CAYSGLAGLGQFF
- TRBJ2-5 TRBD2 TRBV5-5 TGTGCCAGCAGCCTCGGGACTAGCGGGAGGGATTGGGAGACCCAGTACTTC CASSLGTSGRDWETQYF
- TRBJ2-3 - TRBV7-9 TGTGCCAGCAGCTTAGATTTAGGGGCGGGCACAGATACGCAGTATTTT CASSLDLGAGTDTQYF
few TRBJ1-1 TRBD1 TRBV7-2 TGTGCCAGCAGCTTAGTGGGTACAGGGGGCTTGAACACTGAAGCTTTCTTT CASSLVGTGGLNTEAFF
few TRBJ2-3 TRBD2 TRBV7-8 TGTGCCAGCAGCTTAGTGAGCGGGAGGGACACAGATACGCAGTATTTT CASSLVSGRDTDTQYF
- TRBJ1-3 TRBD1 TRBV7-9 TGTGCCAGCAGCCCCCCCGGGACAGGGGACACCATATATTTT CASSPPGTGDTIYF
- TRBJ1-5 - TRBV16 TGTGCCAGCAGCCAGGGACGGGAGGATCAGCCCCAGCATTTT CASSQGREDQPQHF
- TRBJ1-2 - TRBV19 TGTGCCAGTAGTCTCGGCGGTGAGAACCCTCGCGGCTACACCTTC CASSLGGENPRGYTF
- TRBJ1-3 TRBD1 TRBV2 TGTGCCAGCAGGGGACAGATCTCTGGAAACACCATATATTTT CASRGQISGNTIYF
- TRBJ1-4 - TRBV7-2 TGTGCCAGCAGGGACAGTTATAATGAAAAACTGTTTTTT CASRDSYNEKLFF
- TRBJ2-5 - TRBV3-1/TRBV3-2 TGTGCCAGCAGCCAAGATCTTTATACGGAAGAGACCCAGTACTTC CASSQDLYTEETQYF
- TRBJ2-7 TRBD2 TRBV14 TGTGCCAGCAGCCGAAGCGGGGGGGCCTACGAGCAGTACTTC CASSRSGGAYEQYF
- TRBJ1-6 - TRBV15 TGTGCCACCAGCAGAGGTCAGGGCTCTAATTCACCCCTCCACTTT CATSRGQGSNSPLHF
- TRBJ1-4 - TRBV7-9 TGTGCCAGCAGCTTAGGACAGATTAATGAAAAACTGTTTTTT CASSLGQINEKLFF